This T cell receptor (beta chain) was obtained from a study of cytomegalovirus exposure and HLA in healthy donors. In the study overall: Out of 398 genotyped donors, roughly 83% belonged to the Caucasian-associated ancestry cluster. Broader study findings: The study recorded 160 or so TCR beta chains that were cytomegalovirus-associated. By a later analysis, the bulk of CMV-associated TCR beta chains appeared HLA-restricted.

PCR used 60 Vbeta primers and 13 Jbeta primers. Data came from immunoSEQ multiplex PCR; TCRdb stores just in-frame clones and leaves some out. The data contain 150,000 to 180,000 clones, roughly 79% of them seen just once; the ten biggest clones take up approximately 2.8%. A remark on this clone: Antigen specificity is unknown.

The CDR3 contains 14 residues. V lost 5 bases to trimming and J lost 1 base, with 11 bases between them. CDR1 and CDR2 (germline): SEHNR, FQNEAQ (reference sequence). The study sampled nominally healthy donors, though unrecorded immune exposures were likely. The sequenced sample consisted of PBMCs. The V and J genes are TRBV7-9 and TRBJ1-1, with a weak D call TRBD1 (5 bases). The TCR was taken from a man younger than 30 in good health and CMV-seronegative. The CDR3 DNA follows: TGTGCCAGCAGCCTGGGGCTCGAGAACACTGAAGCTTTCTTT. The encoded protein is CASSLGLENTEAFF.